Below, 18 T cell receptor beta chains from the same sample are listed, as sequenced in a study of cytomegalovirus exposure and HLA in healthy donors. Repertoires were generated with immunoSEQ multiplex PCR, while TCRdb's copy carries only in-frame clones and drops some. The sample lists about 170,000 clones, roughly 86% occurring once. The sequenced sample was PBMCs. The source of these receptors is a man younger than 35 in good health and CMV-seropositive.

The gene calls are TRBV7-9 and TRBJ2-7; weak D call: TRBD1 (6 bases). Germline V gene sequence: CDR1 SEHNR, CDR2 FQNEAQ (reference sequence). This CDR3 has 13 residues. Deletions cut 3 bases from V and 2 bases from J, with 8 bases between. CDR3 residues: CASSFPGAYEQYF. Here the CDR3 DNA reads TGTGCCAGCAGCTTCCCAGGGGCCTACGAGCAGTACTTC.

The rearrangement links TRBV4-3 to TRBJ1-2; 7 nucleotides line up with TRBD1. CDR3 length equals 16 residues. CDR1 LGHNA and CDR2 YSLEER come from the germline V gene. Germline trimming cut 1 base from V and 8 bases from J; bases unmatched to any gene: 13. The CDR3 DNA follows: TGCGCCAGCAGCCAAGGGAGGGGGCGCTTGTTCGTGGGCTACACCTTC. It is translated as CASSQGRGRLFVGYTF.

The gene calls are TRBV5-1 and TRBJ1-1, with 8 nucleotides matching TRBD1. Germline lookup yields CDR1 SGHRS and CDR2 YFSETQ. The ends lost 0 bases at V and 2 bases at J; junction bases unmatched: 6. This CDR3 region has 16 residues. DNA for the CDR3: TGCGCCAGCAGCTTGGGGACAGGGACCGCTAACACTGAAGCTTTCTTT. It translates to CASSLGTGTANTEAFF.

This clone appeared once. The J gene is TRBJ1-4, the V gene TRBV4-3; 7 positions agree with TRBD1. Trimming cost V 0 bases and J 5 bases; bases outside gene matches: 6. The germline gives CDR1 LGHNA, CDR2 YSLEER. This CDR3 region has 16 residues. CDR3 in amino acids: CASSQERGQSNEKLFF. The CDR3 DNA reads as TGCGCCAGCAGCCAAGAGAGGGGACAGTCGAATGAAAAACTGTTTTTT.

This chain joins TRBV9 and TRBJ2-3; D remains ambiguous. This CDR3 has 16 amino acids. Trimming pared 0 bases from V and 2 bases from J, leaving 13 bases between. Germline V gene lookup returns CDR1 SGDLS and CDR2 YYNGEE. The CDR3, as DNA: TGTGCCAGCAGCGTAGCTGGCCCTCGGGTCACAGATACGCAGTATTTT. Its translation: CASSVAGPRVTDTQYF.

The CDR3 DNA is TGTGCCAGCAGTTATCCCCCCTACACTGAAGCTTTCTTT. As protein: CASSYPPYTEAFF. The chain is built from TRBV6-5 and TRBJ1-1; D ambiguous. Trimming removed 3 bases at V and 3 bases at J, with 8 bases between. This CDR3 has 13 residues. Germline-derived CDR1 and CDR2 are MNHEY and SVGAGI.

V and J are TRBV27 and TRBJ1-1; 7 bases fit TRBD1. The CDR3 has 13 amino acids. The V segment lost 5 bases and the J segment 6 bases; nucleotides outside the gene matches: 6. Germline V gives CDR1 MNHEY, CDR2 SMNVEV (reference sequence). The CDR3 coding sequence is TGTGCCAGCAGTGACAGGGCGAGCGCTGAAGCTTTCTTT. It is translated as CASSDRASAEAFF.

About this clone itself: An end of the junction does not agree with germline; a read error may underlie this. The chain employs TRBV28 and TRBJ2-7; 7 nucleotides match TRBD2. CDR1 is MDHEN, CDR2 SYDVKM, per germline. This CDR3 is built from 11 residues. Here the CDR3 DNA reads TGTGCCAGCAGCCTAGGGGAGGGCTTTACCTTC. This sequence encodes CASSLGEGFTF.

The chain recombines TRBV4-2 with TRBJ1-5; D is unclear. The germline V and J ends were trimmed by 1 base and 7 bases, with 5 bases remaining between them. The CDR3 extends over 12 amino acids. The germline CDR1 and CDR2 sequences are LGHNA and YNFKEQ. The CDR3 is CASSQGQQPQHF. DNA for the CDR3: TGTGCCAGCAGCCAAGGTCAGCAGCCCCAGCATTTT.

This chain joins TRBV11-3 and TRBJ1-1, with TRBD1 matching 9 bases. This CDR3 has 14 amino acids. CDR1 and CDR2 (germline): SGHNT, YENEEA. V was clipped by 0 bases and J by 10 bases; unmatched bases: 6. CDR3 sequence: CASSLDGGTGRAFF. The CDR3 region has the DNA TGTGCCAGCAGCTTAGATGGAGGGACAGGGCGAGCTTTCTTT.

This chain connects TRBV6-5 to TRBJ2-1; the match to TRBD1 covers 8 bases. Trimming at V came to 6 bases and at J to 4 bases, leaving 8 bases not matched to a gene. This CDR3 is built from 15 residues. Germline CDR1 and CDR2: MNHEY and SVGAGI. The CDR3 sequence: CASSRGTGEYNEQFF. The CDR3 DNA reads as TGTGCCAGCAGCCGTGGGACAGGAGAATACAATGAGCAGTTCTTC.

The rearrangement joins TRBV18 to TRBJ1-1, with a possible D match to TRBD1 (6 bases). CDR1 and CDR2 (germline): KGHSH, LQKENI. The CDR3 covers 16 residues. V was shortened by 3 bases and J by 5 bases, with 19 bases between the two germline ends. CDR3 amino acids: CASSPQLGATETEAFF. The DNA of the CDR3 is TGTGCCAGCTCACCTCAACTGGGGGCGACGGAGACTGAAGCTTTCTTT.

The chain links TRBV7-8 to TRBJ2-5, with 11 nucleotides matching TRBD1. The V and J ends lost 3 bases and 4 bases, in that order; junction bases with no gene match: 7. CDR3 size: 16 residues. From germline, CDR1 is SGHVS and CDR2 FQNEAQ. The CDR3 is CASSFGQGARGETQYF. The CDR3 DNA follows: TGTGCCAGCAGCTTCGGACAGGGGGCGAGGGGAGAGACCCAGTACTTC.

J is TRBJ2-1 and V is TRBV5-1; TRBD2 is a possible D gene (6 bases). V was shortened by 0 bases and J by 10 bases, with 14 bases between the two germline ends. The CDR3 consists of 14 residues. Germline lookup yields CDR1 SGHRS and CDR2 YFSETQ. The CDR3 sequence: CASSLAASDREQFF. DNA for the CDR3: TGCGCCAGCAGCTTGGCAGCTAGCGACCGGGAGCAGTTCTTC.

V usage is TRBV4-3 and J usage is TRBJ2-7; 8 bases line up with TRBD1. V lost 3 bases to trimming and J lost 6 bases; unmatched junction nucleotides: 16. The CDR3 is made up of 17 amino acids. Germline V gene sequence: CDR1 LGHNA, CDR2 YSLEER. CDR3 coding DNA: TGCGCCAGCAGCCAGACAACCGGGACAGGATCCCTAGGCGAGCAGTACTTC. Its protein product is CASSQTTGTGSLGEQYF.

V gene TRBV6-5 combines with J gene TRBJ2-7, with no clear D. CDR1 and CDR2 (germline): MNHEY, SVGAGI. V dropped 2 bases and J dropped 0 bases, with 5 bases sitting between them. The CDR3 is 13 amino acids. The CDR3 sequence: CASSYRVSYEQYF. In DNA form, the CDR3 reads TGTGCCAGCAGTTACAGAGTCTCCTACGAGCAGTACTTC.

CDR3 residues: CASSPGQGRTEAFF. The DNA for the CDR3 is TGTGCCAGCAGCCCCGGACAGGGTCGAACTGAAGCTTTCTTT. The chain joins TRBV7-2 to TRBJ1-1, with 8 bases matching TRBD1. CDR3 length: 14 residues. Germline trimming cut 5 bases from V and 5 bases from J; bases unmatched to any gene: 7. Germline V gives CDR1 SGHTA, CDR2 FQGNSA.

The chain joins TRBV4-3 to TRBJ1-2; D is possibly TRBD1 (5 bases). Germline assignment: CDR1 LGHNA and CDR2 YSLEER. V lost 0 bases, J lost 5 bases, and 13 bases lay in between. This CDR3 has 15 amino acids. The CDR3, as DNA: TGCGCCAGCAGCCAAGAAGTGTCGGGGACTTATGGCTACACCTTC. This encodes CASSQEVSGTYGYTF.